This T cell receptor beta chain came from a study of beta chain features in type 1 diabetes. The wider study: The patients were much like the healthy donors in age, gender and cell yields.

This clone was seen a handful of times. Its matching antigen is unknown. Study findings and constraints: People with Type 1 diabetes carried modestly yet significantly shorter TCRB CDR3s in all four CD4+ subsets.

Trimming took off 2 bases at V and 8 bases at J, with 15 bases between the two ends. The V gene's germline CDR1 is SNHLY and CDR2 FYNNEI. This CDR3 has 15 amino acids. Isolated RNA was reverse transcribed in full, so expressed TCRB transcripts were sequenced. Measured with immunoSEQ multiplex PCR; TCRdb has only the in-frame clones, and not every one. Here the sample spans a few hundred thousand clones, less than 35% being singletons. Researchers reported sorting CD4+ naive, central memory, regulatory and stem cell-like memory cells via CD45RO/CCR7/CD25/CD127/CD95/CD27. This receptor was identified in a man aged 25-40 years in good health. V and J are TRBV2 and TRBJ2-2, with D perhaps TRBD1 (5 bases). Source material: central memory CD4+ T cells from blood. CDR3 in amino acids: CASSESATVAGELFF. The DNA of the CDR3 is TGTGCCAGCAGTGAATCCGCGACAGTCGCTGGGGAGCTGTTTTTT.